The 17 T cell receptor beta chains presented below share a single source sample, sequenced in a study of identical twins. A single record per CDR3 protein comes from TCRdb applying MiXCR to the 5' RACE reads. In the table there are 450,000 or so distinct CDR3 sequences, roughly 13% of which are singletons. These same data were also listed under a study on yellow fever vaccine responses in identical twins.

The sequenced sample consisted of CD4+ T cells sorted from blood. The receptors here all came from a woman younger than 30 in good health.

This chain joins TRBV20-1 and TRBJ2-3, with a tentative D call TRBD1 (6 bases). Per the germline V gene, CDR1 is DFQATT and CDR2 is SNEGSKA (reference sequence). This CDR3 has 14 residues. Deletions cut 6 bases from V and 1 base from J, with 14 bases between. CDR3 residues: CSAMPGVGTDTQYF. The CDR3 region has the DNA TGCAGTGCAATGCCAGGGGTGGGCACAGATACGCAGTATTTT.

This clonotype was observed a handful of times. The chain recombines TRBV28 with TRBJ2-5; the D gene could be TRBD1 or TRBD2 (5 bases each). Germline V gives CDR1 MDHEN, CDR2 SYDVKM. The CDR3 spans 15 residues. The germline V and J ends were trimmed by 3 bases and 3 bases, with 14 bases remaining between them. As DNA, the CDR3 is TGTGCCAGCAGTTTTTTTACGAGGGACGAAGAGACCCAGTACTTC. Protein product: CASSFFTRDEETQYF.

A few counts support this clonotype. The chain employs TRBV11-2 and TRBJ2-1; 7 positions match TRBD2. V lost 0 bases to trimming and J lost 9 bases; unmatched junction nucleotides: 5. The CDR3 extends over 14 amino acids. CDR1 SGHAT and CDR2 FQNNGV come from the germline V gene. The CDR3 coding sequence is TGTGCCAGCAGCTTAGATCTTAGGGAGGGTGAGCAGTTCTTC. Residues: CASSLDLREGEQFF. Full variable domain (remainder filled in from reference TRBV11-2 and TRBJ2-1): EAGVAQSPRYKIIEKRQSVAFWCNPISGHATLYWYQQILGQGPKLLIQFQNNGVVDDSQLPKDRFSAERLKGVDSTLKIQPAKLEDSAVYLCASSLDLREGEQFFGPGTRLTVL.

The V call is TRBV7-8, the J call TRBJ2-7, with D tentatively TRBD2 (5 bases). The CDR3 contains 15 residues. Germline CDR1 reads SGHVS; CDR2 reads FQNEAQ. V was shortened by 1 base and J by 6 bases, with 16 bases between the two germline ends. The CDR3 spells CASSLVGSPEGEQYF. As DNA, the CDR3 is TGTGCCAGCAGCTTAGTGGGGAGTCCAGAGGGCGAGCAGTACTTC.

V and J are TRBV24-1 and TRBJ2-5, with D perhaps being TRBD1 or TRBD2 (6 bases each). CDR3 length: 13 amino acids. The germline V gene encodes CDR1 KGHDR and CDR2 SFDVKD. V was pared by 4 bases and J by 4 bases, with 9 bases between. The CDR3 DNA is TGTGCCACCAGTGAACGGGGGCGAGAGACCCAGTACTTC. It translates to CATSERGRETQYF.

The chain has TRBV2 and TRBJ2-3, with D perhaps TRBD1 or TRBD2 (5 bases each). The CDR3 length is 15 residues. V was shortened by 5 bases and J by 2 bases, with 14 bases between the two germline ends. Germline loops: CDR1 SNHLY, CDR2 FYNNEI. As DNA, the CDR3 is TGTGCCAGCAGTCCGACAGCCGGGATCACAGATACGCAGTATTTT. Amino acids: CASSPTAGITDTQYF.

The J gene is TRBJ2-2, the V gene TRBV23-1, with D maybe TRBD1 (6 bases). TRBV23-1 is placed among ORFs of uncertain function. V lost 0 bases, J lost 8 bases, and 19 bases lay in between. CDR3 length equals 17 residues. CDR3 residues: CASSQSPRDNLSGELFF. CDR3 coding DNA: TGCGCCAGCAGTCAATCACCACGGGACAATTTGTCTGGGGAGCTGTTTTTT.

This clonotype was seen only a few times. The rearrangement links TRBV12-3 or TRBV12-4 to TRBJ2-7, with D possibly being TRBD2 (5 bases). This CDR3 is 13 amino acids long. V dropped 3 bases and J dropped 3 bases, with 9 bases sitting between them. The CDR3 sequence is CASSLPGNYEQYF. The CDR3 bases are TGTGCCAGCAGTTTGCCGGGGAACTACGAGCAGTACTTC.

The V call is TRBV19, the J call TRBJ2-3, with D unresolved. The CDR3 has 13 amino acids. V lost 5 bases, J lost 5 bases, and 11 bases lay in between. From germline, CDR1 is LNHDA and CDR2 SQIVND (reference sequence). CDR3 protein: CASSSDRLDTQYF. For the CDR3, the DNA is TGTGCCAGTAGTTCGGACCGTCTAGATACGCAGTATTTT.

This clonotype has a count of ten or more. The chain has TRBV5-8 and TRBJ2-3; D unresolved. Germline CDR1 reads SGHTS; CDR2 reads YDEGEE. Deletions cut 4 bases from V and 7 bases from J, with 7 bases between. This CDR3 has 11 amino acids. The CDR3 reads CASSQSYTQYF. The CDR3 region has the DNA TGTGCCAGCAGCCAGAGCTATACGCAGTATTTT.

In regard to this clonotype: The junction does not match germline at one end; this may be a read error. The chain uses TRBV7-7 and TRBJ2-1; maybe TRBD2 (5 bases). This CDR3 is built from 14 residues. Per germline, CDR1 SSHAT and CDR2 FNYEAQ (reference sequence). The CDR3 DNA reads TGTGCTAGCAGCTTAGCGACGGGGTTGGATGAGCAGTTCTTC. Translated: CASSLATGLDEQFF.

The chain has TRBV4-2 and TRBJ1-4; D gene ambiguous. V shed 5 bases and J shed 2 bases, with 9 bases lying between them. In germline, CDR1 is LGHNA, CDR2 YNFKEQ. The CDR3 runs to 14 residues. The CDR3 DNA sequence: TGTGCCAGCAGCGGTCCCGGTACTAATGAAAAACTGTTTTTT. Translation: CASSGPGTNEKLFF.

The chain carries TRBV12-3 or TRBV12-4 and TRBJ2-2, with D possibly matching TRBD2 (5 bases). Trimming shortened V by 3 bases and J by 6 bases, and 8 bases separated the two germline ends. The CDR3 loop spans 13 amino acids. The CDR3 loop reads CASSFSGSGELFF. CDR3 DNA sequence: TGTGCCAGCAGTTTTTCGGGGTCCGGGGAGCTGTTTTTT.

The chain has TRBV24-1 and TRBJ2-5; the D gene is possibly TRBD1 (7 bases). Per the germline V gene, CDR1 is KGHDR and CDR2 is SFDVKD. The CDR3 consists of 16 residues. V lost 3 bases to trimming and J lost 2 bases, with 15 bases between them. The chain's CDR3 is CATSDTRDSVQETQYF. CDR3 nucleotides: TGTGCCACCAGTGATACGCGGGACAGTGTGCAAGAGACCCAGTACTTC.

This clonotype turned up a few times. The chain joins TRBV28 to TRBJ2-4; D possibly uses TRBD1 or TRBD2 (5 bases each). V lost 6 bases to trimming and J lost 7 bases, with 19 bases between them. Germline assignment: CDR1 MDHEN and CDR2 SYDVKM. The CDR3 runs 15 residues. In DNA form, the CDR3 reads TGTGCCAGCAGGGGGACCGAGCTAAAGAGGAACATTCAGTACTTC. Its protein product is CASRGTELKRNIQYF.

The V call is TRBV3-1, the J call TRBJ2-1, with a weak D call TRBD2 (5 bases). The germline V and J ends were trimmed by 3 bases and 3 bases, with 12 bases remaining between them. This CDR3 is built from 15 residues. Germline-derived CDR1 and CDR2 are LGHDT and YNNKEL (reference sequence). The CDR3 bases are TGTGCCAGCAGCCATTCGGCGGGCGACTACAATGAGCAGTTCTTC. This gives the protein CASSHSAGDYNEQFF.

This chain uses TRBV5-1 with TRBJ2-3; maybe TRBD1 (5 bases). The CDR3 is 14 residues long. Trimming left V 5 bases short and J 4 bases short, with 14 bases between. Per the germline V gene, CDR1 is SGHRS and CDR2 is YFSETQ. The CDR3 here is CASSGQGWADTQYF. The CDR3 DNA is TGCGCCAGCAGTGGGCAGGGATGGGCAGATACGCAGTATTTT.